The 26 T cell receptor beta chains below were found in one sample sequenced in a study of T cell repertoires in cytomegalovirus infection. MiXCR, run by TCRdb on the reads, gives a single entry per CDR3 protein. This table holds approximately 150,000 distinct CDR3 sequences, approximately 17% found once. Sequencing input: CD8+ T cells from PBMCs. The receptors were sampled from a human donor in good health (CMV status not recorded). Some clones in this sample may be carry-over from other donors' samples.

The table lists this clonotype with a few counts. This chain uses TRBV28 with TRBJ2-7, with D possibly TRBD2 on 5 matching bases. The CDR3 is made up of 14 amino acids. V lost 3 bases and J 10 bases, leaving 19 bases between the germline ends. In germline, CDR1 is MDHEN, CDR2 SYDVKM. The CDR3 is CASSFLSGSEDQYF. CDR3 coding DNA: TGTGCCAGCAGTTTTCTCAGCGGAAGCGAGGACCAGTACTTC.

The table lists this clonotype with a few counts. V usage is TRBV29-1 and J usage is TRBJ1-2; unclear D gene. Looked up from germline, CDR1 is SQVTM and CDR2 is ANQGSEA. This CDR3 has 11 amino acids. The V end was cut by 3 bases, the J end by 4 bases, with 6 bases between. The CDR3 sequence: CSVEDVYGYTF. The CDR3 nucleotides are TGCAGCGTTGAGGATGTCTATGGCTACACCTTC.

The rearrangement joins TRBV7-2 to TRBJ2-2; the D gene could be TRBD1 or TRBD2 (5 bases each). This CDR3 is 18 amino acids long. The germline V gene has CDR1 SGHTA and CDR2 FQGNSA. V gave up 3 bases and J gave up 3 bases, with 20 bases separating them. This chain's CDR3 is CASSFPRDATFYTGELFF. CDR3 coding DNA: TGTGCCAGCAGCTTCCCCCGGGACGCAACCTTTTACACCGGGGAGCTGTTTTTT.

This clonotype was counted between two and nine times. The chain uses TRBV11-2 and TRBJ1-5; 8 nucleotides line up with TRBD1. CDR3 length equals 15 residues. V trimming: 5 bases; J trimming: 4 bases; junction bases outside the gene matches: 7. Germline V gene data show CDR1 as SGHAT and CDR2 as FQNNGV. CDR3 sequence (DNA): TGTGCCAGCAGCCCAGACAGGGGAGTAAATCAGCCCCAGCATTTT. This translates into CASSPDRGVNQPQHF.

The CDR3 DNA is TGTGCCAGCAGCGTAGGGACTAGCGGGAACTACGAGCAGTACTTC. The encoded protein is CASSVGTSGNYEQYF. V and J are TRBV9 and TRBJ2-7, with TRBD2 identical over 12 bases. CDR1 and CDR2 from the germline V gene are SGDLS and YYNGEE. The length of the CDR3 is 15 residues. V was clipped by 0 bases and J by 3 bases; unmatched bases: 1.

Only a few counts were recorded for this clonotype. The rearrangement links TRBV11-2 to TRBJ1-2; 9 bases agree with TRBD1. The CDR3 has 14 residues. V shed 6 bases and J 2 bases; nucleotides not matched to a gene: 4. CDR1 and CDR2 from the germline V gene are SGHAT and FQNNGV. The DNA of the CDR3 is TGTGCCAGCAGTCCTACAGGGGGCAACTATGGCTACACCTTC. It specifies CASSPTGGNYGYTF.

This clonotype was detected a few times. The chain couples TRBV4-2 to TRBJ2-7, with D possibly being TRBD1 (6 bases). CDR1 and CDR2 from the germline V gene are LGHNA and YNFKEQ. The CDR3 runs 15 residues. Trimming removed 3 bases from V and 2 bases from J, with 14 bases in between. CDR3 sequence reads: CASSHPAGAPYEQYF. DNA for the CDR3: TGTGCCAGCAGCCACCCCGCAGGGGCCCCCTACGAGCAGTACTTC.

This rearrangement joins TRBV4-2 to TRBJ2-1, with TRBD2 matching 9 bases. Germline trimming cut 0 bases from V and 3 bases from J; bases unmatched to any gene: 3. This CDR3 is 16 amino acids long. Germline V gene lookup returns CDR1 LGHNA and CDR2 YNFKEQ. CDR3 DNA sequence: TGTGCCAGCAGCCAAGAGGCGGGAGGGAACTACAATGAGCAGTTCTTC. Its translation is CASSQEAGGNYNEQFF.

The chain combines TRBV4-3 with TRBJ1-4, with D hard to call. This CDR3 spans 16 amino acids. In germline, CDR1 is LGHNA, CDR2 YSLEER. Trimming shortened V by 1 base and J by 5 bases, and 14 bases separated the two germline ends. The CDR3 sequence is CASSQATNRQNEKLFF. The CDR3, as DNA: TGCGCCAGCAGCCAAGCCACTAACAGACAAAATGAAAAACTGTTTTTT.

V is TRBV7-6 and J is TRBJ2-3; 7 positions agree with TRBD2. The V and J ends lost 3 bases and 6 bases, in that order; junction bases with no gene match: 6. The CDR3 consists of 14 residues. Germline V gene data show CDR1 as SGHVS and CDR2 as FNYEAQ. CDR3 sequence: CASSLAGEIDTQYF. CDR3 in DNA: TGTGCCAGCAGCTTGGCGGGGGAGATTGATACGCAGTATTTT.

V gene TRBV12-3 or TRBV12-4 combines with J gene TRBJ2-6, with D perhaps matching TRBD1 or TRBD2 (5 bases each). Trimming shortened V by 3 bases and J by 2 bases, and 11 bases separated the two germline ends. CDR3 length equals 16 residues. CDR3: CASSFGTPAGANVLTF. The CDR3 nucleotides read TGTGCCAGCAGTTTCGGGACCCCTGCTGGGGCCAACGTCCTGACTTTC.

This chain links TRBV13 with TRBJ2-1, with D perhaps TRBD2 (6 bases). The V end lost 5 bases, the J end lost 3 bases, and 23 bases lay between the germline ends. CDR3 size: 18 residues. Germline V CDR1 and CDR2: PRHDT, FYEKMQ (reference sequence). The CDR3 DNA sequence: TGTGCCAGCAGCACAGTTATAGATGGGACTCGTCTCTACAATGAGCAGTTCTTC. Encoded protein: CASSTVIDGTRLYNEQFF.

There are a few counts of this clonotype. Mismatch with germline at one junction end may stem from a read error. The rearrangement links TRBV7-2 to TRBJ1-6; 8 nucleotides agree with TRBD1. The CDR3 runs to 11 residues. CDR1 and CDR2 from the germline V gene are SGHTA and FQGNSA. The chain's CDR3 is CASSPGQGLAF. CDR3 in DNA: TGTGCCAGCAGCCCTGGACAGGGTCTAGCCTTT.

The chain is built from TRBV7-9 and TRBJ2-7, with D perhaps TRBD1 or TRBD2 (5 bases each). The CDR3 extends over 13 amino acids. Germline values: CDR1 SEHNR, CDR2 FQNEAQ (reference sequence). V dropped 0 bases and J dropped 7 bases, with 10 bases sitting between them. The CDR3 DNA follows: TGTGCCAGCAGCTTAGCTACAGGAGGAGAGCAGTACTTC. Translated: CASSLATGGEQYF. Full variable domain (remainder filled in from reference TRBV7-9 and TRBJ2-7): DTGVSQNPRHKITKRGQNVTFRCDPISEHNRLYWYRQTLGQGPEFLTYFQNEAQLEKSRLLSDRFSAERPKGSFSTLEIQRTEQGDSAMYLCASSLATGGEQYFGPGTRLTVT.

This clonotype was counted a few times. V gene TRBV28 combines with J gene TRBJ1-1; D possibly corresponds to TRBD1 (5 bases). The CDR3 sequence is 12 residues long. V shed 6 bases and J shed 11 bases, with 16 bases lying between them. Germline CDR1 reads MDHEN; CDR2 reads SYDVKM. The CDR3: CASSLFGGEAFF. CDR3 bases: TGTGCCAGCAGCCTCTTTGGAGGGGAGGCTTTCTTT.

This clonotype was counted only a few times. The J gene is TRBJ2-2, the V gene TRBV7-3; 9 positions agree with TRBD2. The CDR3 loop spans 17 amino acids. In germline, CDR1 is SGHTA, CDR2 FQGTGA. Trimming at V came to 4 bases and at J to 3 bases, leaving 9 bases not matched to a gene. The chain's CDR3 is CASSYNPGLADTGELFF. The CDR3 DNA is TGTGCCAGCAGCTACAACCCGGGACTAGCTGACACCGGGGAGCTGTTTTTT.

This clonotype turned up a few times. V and J are TRBV6-6 and TRBJ2-5, with TRBD2 matching over 8 bases. CDR1 and CDR2 (germline): MNHNY, SVGAGI (reference sequence). With V trimmed by 6 bases and J by 1 base, 1 base remained unmatched. The CDR3 runs 13 residues. As DNA, the CDR3 is TGTGCCAGCAGAACTAGCGGCCAAGAGACCCAGTACTTC. As protein: CASRTSGQETQYF.

V is TRBV7-8 and J is TRBJ1-4; D is unclear. The V end was cut by 5 bases, the J end by 3 bases, with 10 bases between. This CDR3 comprises 14 residues. Germline V gene lookup returns CDR1 SGHVS and CDR2 FQNEAQ. This CDR3 reads CASSEGVPNEKLFF. CDR3 nucleotide sequence: TGTGCCAGCAGCGAGGGTGTGCCTAATGAAAAACTGTTTTTT. The full variable domain, rest sourced from reference TRBV7-8 and TRBJ1-4, is GAGVSQSPRYKVAKRGQDVALRCDPISGHVSLFWYQQALGQGPEFLTYFQNEAQLDKSGLPSDRFFAERPEGSVSTLKIQRTQQEDSAVYLCASSEGVPNEKLFFGSGTQLSVL.

This clonotype was seen more than once but under ten times. V gene TRBV7-9 combines with J gene TRBJ1-2, with D perhaps TRBD1 (6 bases). The germline V gene has CDR1 SEHNR and CDR2 FQNEAQ (reference sequence). There are 13 residues in the CDR3. Trimming pared 5 bases from V and 7 bases from J, leaving 14 bases between. CDR3 protein: CASSTQGNFGYTF. CDR3 nucleotide sequence: TGTGCCAGCAGCACTCAGGGGAATTTTGGCTACACCTTC.

This rearrangement joins TRBV7-9 to TRBJ2-7, with 7 bases identical to TRBD2. CDR3 length: 16 amino acids. Germline V gene sequence: CDR1 SEHNR, CDR2 FQNEAQ (reference sequence). J gave up 2 bases and V 0 bases, and 7 bases lay outside the gene matches. CDR3 coding DNA: TGTGCCAGCAGCTTAGCTCCTTGGGAGGGGCCCTACGAGCAGTACTTC. Encoded protein: CASSLAPWEGPYEQYF.

This clonotype appeared many times. The J gene is TRBJ2-1, the V gene TRBV19, with D maybe TRBD2 (5 bases). V dropped 7 bases and J dropped 8 bases, with 21 bases sitting between them. The CDR3 extends over 15 amino acids. The germline gives CDR1 LNHDA, CDR2 SQIVND (reference sequence). The CDR3 sequence is CASNGDSGSPDEQFF. The CDR3 bases are TGTGCCAGTAACGGGGATTCGGGGAGCCCGGATGAGCAGTTCTTC.

The chain joins TRBV6-4 to TRBJ2-1; no clear D gene. With 3 bases removed from V and 2 bases from J, the gap between germline ends came to 8 bases. CDR1 is MRHNA and CDR2 is SNTAGT in the germline V gene. The CDR3 has 14 amino acids. CDR3 DNA sequence: TGTGCCAGCAGTGAGGACCCAACCTACAATGAGCAGTTCTTC. This sequence encodes CASSEDPTYNEQFF.

This clonotype was detected ten times or more. The J gene is TRBJ2-7, the V gene TRBV7-8; possible D gene TRBD1, 6 bases. The V and J ends lost 3 bases and 2 bases respectively, with 17 bases between them. Per the germline V gene, CDR1 is SGHVS and CDR2 is FQNEAQ. This CDR3 has 16 residues. CDR3 bases: TGTGCCAGCAGCTTTTCACGACAGGCCGTAACCTACGAGCAGTACTTC. It codes for CASSFSRQAVTYEQYF.

V and J are TRBV5-6 and TRBJ2-7; D may be TRBD1 (6 bases). The CDR3 is made up of 11 amino acids. Per the germline V gene, CDR1 is SGHDT and CDR2 is YYEEEE. Trimming stripped 7 bases from V and 3 bases from J, with 8 bases between. Here the CDR3 reads CASGQNYEQYF. The CDR3 DNA sequence: TGTGCCAGCGGACAGAACTACGAGCAGTACTTC.

This clonotype has more than one count but fewer than ten. The chain uses TRBV6-2 or TRBV6-3 and TRBJ2-2; no clear D. V shed 0 bases and J shed 9 bases, with 8 bases lying between them. CDR1 is MNHEY, CDR2 SVGEGT, per germline. There are 13 residues in the CDR3. This CDR3 reads CASSYSRPRELFF. The CDR3 DNA reads as TGTGCCAGCAGTTACTCGCGACCGCGGGAGCTGTTTTTT.

In its sample, this clonotype was seen a few times. This chain joins TRBV14 and TRBJ2-6; unclear D gene. V shed 1 base and J shed 0 bases, with 10 bases lying between them. Germline assignment: CDR1 SGHDN and CDR2 FVKESK. CDR3 length equals 17 residues. The CDR3 bases are TGTGCCAGCAGCCAAGCAACCGTCCGCTCTGGGGCCAACGTCCTGACTTTC. Residues: CASSQATVRSGANVLTF. The complete variable domain, with remaining parts taken from reference TRBV14 and TRBJ2-6, reads EAGVTQFPSHSVIEKGQTVTLRCDPISGHDNLYWYRRVMGKEIKFLLHFVKESKQDESGMPNNRFLAERTGGTYSTLKVQPAELEDSGVYFCASSQATVRSGANVLTFGAGSRLTVL.